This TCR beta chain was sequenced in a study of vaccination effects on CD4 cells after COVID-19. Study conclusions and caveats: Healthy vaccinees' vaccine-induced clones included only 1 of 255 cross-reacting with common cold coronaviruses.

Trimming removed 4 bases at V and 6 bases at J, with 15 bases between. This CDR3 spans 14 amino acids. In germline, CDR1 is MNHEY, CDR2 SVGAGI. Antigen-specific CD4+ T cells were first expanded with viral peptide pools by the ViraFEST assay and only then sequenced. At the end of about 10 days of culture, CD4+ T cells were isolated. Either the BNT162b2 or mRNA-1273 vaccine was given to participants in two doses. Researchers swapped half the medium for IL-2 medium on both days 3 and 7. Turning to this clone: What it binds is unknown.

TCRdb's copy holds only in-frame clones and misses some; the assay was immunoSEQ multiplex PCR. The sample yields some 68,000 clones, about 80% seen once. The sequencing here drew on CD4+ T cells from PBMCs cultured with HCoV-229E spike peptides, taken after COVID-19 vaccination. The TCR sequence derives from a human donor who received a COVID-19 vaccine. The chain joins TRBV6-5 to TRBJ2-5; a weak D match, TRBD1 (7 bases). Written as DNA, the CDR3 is TGTGCCAGCAGTTCGGAGGGGGCCCTGAAGACCCAGTACTTC. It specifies CASSSEGALKTQYF.